Listed below are T cell receptor beta chains from one sample, sequenced in a study of Ad26.COV2.S vaccination and SARS-CoV-2 variants. Repertoires were generated with immunoSEQ multiplex PCR, while TCRdb's copy carries only in-frame clones and drops some. The repertoire holds about 430,000 clones, with 90% as singletons. The sample here was peripheral blood, taken in a trial of Ad26.COV2.S vaccine versus placebo. The receptors shown here come from a person between 18 and 59 years old who received the Ad26.COV2.S COVID-19 vaccine or a placebo. The CDR3 runs from the conserved cysteine through the conserved F or W. Each record gives: D gene, clone size, V gene, J gene, CDR3 DNA, CDR3 protein. The D gene is left open where the match is weak. Only some rows state a clone size, as once, few, many or a class for expanded clones.

>NA|NA|TRBV5-5|TRBJ1-3
TGTGCCAGCAGCTTTCCAGGCTCTGGAAACACCATATATTTT
CASSFPGSGNTIYF
>NA|once|TRBV19|TRBJ1-2
TGTGCCAGTACCACAGGAGACGGCTATGGCTACACCTTC
CASTTGDGYGYTF
>NA|NA|TRBV10-2|TRBJ1-1
TGCGCCAGCAGTCCGAGCGTAGGGGGAACAGGGCCCACTGAAGCTTTCTTT
CASSPSVGGTGPTEAFF
>TRBD2|NA|TRBV7-9|TRBJ2-7
TGTGCCAGCAGCCAGTGGCTAGCGGGAGGACCCTACGAGCAGTACTTC
CASSQWLAGGPYEQYF
>NA|once|TRBV7-3|TRBJ2-5
TGTGCCAGCAGCTTAGGGGTCAGGGGACCGAAAGAGACCCAGTACTTC
CASSLGVRGPKETQYF
>TRBD1|NA|TRBV2|TRBJ2-3
TGTGCCAGCAGACCCCAGGGGGAAGATACGCAGTATTTT
CASRPQGEDTQYF
>NA|NA|TRBV10-3|TRBJ2-3
TGTGCCATCAGTGATCGGGCCTTACAATTAAGCACAGATACGCAGTATTTT
CAISDRALQLSTDTQYF
>NA|NA|TRBV2|TRBJ1-1
TGTGCCAGCAGGGGGACGGAACGTAACACTGAAGCTTTCTTT
CASRGTERNTEAFF
>TRBD2|NA|TRBV4-3|TRBJ2-1
TGCGCCAGCAGCCAAGATTCCCGGACTAGCGGGGGATACAATGAGCAGTTCTTC
CASSQDSRTSGGYNEQFF
>TRBD2|NA|TRBV19|TRBJ2-2
TGTGCCAGTACCCCCGGAGGCGGGAGCTTTAGGACCGGGGAGCTGTTTTTT
CASTPGGGSFRTGELFF
>TRBD2|NA|TRBV6-5|TRBJ2-1
TGTGCCAGCAGCAGCGGGGTCTCGGGGTACAATGAGCAGTTCTTC
CASSSGVSGYNEQFF
>TRBD2|NA|TRBV24-1|TRBJ2-3
TGTGCCACCAGTGATCCGGCTAGCGGGTCGATAAATACGCAGTATTTT
CATSDPASGSINTQYF
>TRBD1|NA|TRBV6-5|TRBJ2-7
TGTGCCAGCAGTTTCAACAGGGGGCCCTACGAGCAGTACTTC
CASSFNRGPYEQYF
>TRBD2|NA|TRBV7-9|TRBJ2-1
TGTGCCAGCAGCCTTCAAGCGGGAGGAAACAATGAGCAGTTCTTC
CASSLQAGGNNEQFF
>TRBD2|NA|TRBV10-3|TRBJ2-3
TGTGCCACCGCTAGCGGGAGAGGGGCAGATACGCAGTATTTT
CATASGRGADTQYF